One T cell receptor (beta chain) is described in this entry. Its target is unknown. V lost 7 bases to trimming and J lost 0 bases, with 16 bases between them. The CDR3 length is 17 residues. Looked up from germline, CDR1 is MGHRA and CDR2 is YSYEKL. The assay was immunoSEQ multiplex PCR, and TCRdb's table has in-frame clones only and misses some. In the table there are 15,000 to 20,000 clones, around 90% of which are singletons. These data come from a study of lymphopenia after photon versus proton radiotherapy. Study-level results: After the lymphocyte nadir, photon-treated repertoires showed oligoclonal expansion, especially of CD8+ Temra cells.

This sequence originates from a woman aged 40 to 50 with cholangiocarcinoma. The source material was peripheral blood, sampled from a patient treated with photon-based radiotherapy. The chain couples TRBV4-1 to TRBJ2-6; D might be TRBD1 or TRBD2, each matching 5 bases. CDR3 region: CASKSGTASSGANVLTF. The CDR3, as DNA: TGCGCCAGCAAATCCGGGACGGCGTCCTCTGGGGCCAACGTCCTGACTTTC.